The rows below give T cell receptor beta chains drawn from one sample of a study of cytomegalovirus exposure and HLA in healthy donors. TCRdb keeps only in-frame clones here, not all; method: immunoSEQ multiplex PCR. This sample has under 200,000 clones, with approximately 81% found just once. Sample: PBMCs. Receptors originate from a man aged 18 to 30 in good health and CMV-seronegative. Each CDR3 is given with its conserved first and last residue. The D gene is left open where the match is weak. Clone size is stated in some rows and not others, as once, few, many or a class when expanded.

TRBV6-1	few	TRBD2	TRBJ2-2	CASSLTGTSSGELFF	TGTGCCAGCAGCCTTACCGGGACTAGTTCTGGGGAGCTGTTTTTT
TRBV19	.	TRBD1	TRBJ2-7	CASRTGGHEQYF	TGTGCCAGTAGAACAGGGGGGCACGAGCAGTACTTC
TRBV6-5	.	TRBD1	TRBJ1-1	CASSFTGGAGNTEAFF	TGTGCCAGCAGTTTCACAGGGGGCGCAGGGAACACTGAAGCTTTCTTT
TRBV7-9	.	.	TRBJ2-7	CASSPRGPPYEQYF	TGTGCCAGCAGCCCGCGGGGGCCCCCCTACGAGCAGTACTTC
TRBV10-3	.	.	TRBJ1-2	CAISENLDGGESYTF	TGTGCCATCAGTGAGAATTTAGACGGAGGCGAAAGCTACACCTTC
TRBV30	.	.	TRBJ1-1	CACLRSGNTEAFF	TGTGCCTGTCTCCGGTCGGGGAACACTGAAGCTTTCTTT
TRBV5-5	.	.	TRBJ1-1	CASSLTQGTEAFF	TGTGCCAGCAGCCTTACTCAGGGCACTGAAGCTTTCTTT
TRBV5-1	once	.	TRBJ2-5	CASSVGEETQYF	TGCGCCAGCTCCGTCGGGGAAGAGACCCAGTACTTC
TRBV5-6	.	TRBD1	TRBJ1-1	CASSSVQGAGNTEAFF	TGTGCCAGCAGCTCGGTACAGGGGGCAGGGAACACTGAAGCTTTCTTT
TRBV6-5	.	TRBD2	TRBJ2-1	CASSWTSGMGNEQFF	TGTGCCAGCAGTTGGACTAGCGGGATGGGCAATGAGCAGTTCTTC
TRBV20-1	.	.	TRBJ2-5	CSAPVLETQYF	TGCAGTGCTCCGGTCCTAGAGACCCAGTACTTC
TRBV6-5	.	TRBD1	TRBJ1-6	CASRSDRGFNSPLHF	TGTGCCAGCAGGTCTGACAGGGGGTTTAATTCACCCCTCCACTTT
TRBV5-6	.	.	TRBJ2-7	CASSSRGASRGHYEQYF	TGTGCCAGCAGCTCCAGAGGGGCCAGCAGGGGTCACTACGAGCAGTACTTC
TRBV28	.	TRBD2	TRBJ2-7	CASSTSGGSYEQYF	TGTGCCAGCAGTACTAGCGGGGGTTCCTACGAGCAGTACTTC
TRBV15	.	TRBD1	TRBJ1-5	CATSYTRGVNQPQHF	TGTGCCACCAGCTACACCAGGGGGGTCAATCAGCCCCAGCATTTT
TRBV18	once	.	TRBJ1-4	CASSPPNLQRSAGLYEKLFF	TGTGCCAGCTCACCACCTAATTTACAGCGTTCGGCAGGACTCTATGAAAAACTGTTTTTT
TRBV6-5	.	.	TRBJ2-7	CASSDGGYEQYF	TGTGCCAGCAGTGATGGCGGATACGAGCAGTACTTC
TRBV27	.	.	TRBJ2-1	CASSLDPVAYNEQFF	TGTGCCAGCAGTTTAGATCCGGTAGCCTACAATGAGCAGTTCTTC
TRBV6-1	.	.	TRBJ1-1	CASSAGTGGTEAFF	TGTGCCAGCAGTGCCGGGACGGGGGGGACTGAAGCTTTCTTT
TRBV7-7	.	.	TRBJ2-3	CASSLLGQPGDTQYF	TGTGCTAGCAGCTTACTCGGACAGCCAGGAGATACGCAGTATTTT
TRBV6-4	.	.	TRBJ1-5	CHRGTRNQPQHF	TGTCACCGAGGTACACGCAATCAGCCCCAGCATTTT
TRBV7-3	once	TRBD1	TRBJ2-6	CASSLSGTGEANVLTF	TGTGCCAGCAGCTTATCCGGGACAGGGGAGGCCAACGTCCTGACTTTC
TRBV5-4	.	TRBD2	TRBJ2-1	CASSIDGREQFF	TGTGCCAGCAGCATAGACGGGAGGGAACAGTTCTTC
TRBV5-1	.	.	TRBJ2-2	CASSLANRDTGELFF	TGCGCCAGCAGCTTGGCCAACAGGGACACCGGGGAGCTGTTTTTT
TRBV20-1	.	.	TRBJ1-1	CSASLRTEAFF	TGCAGTGCTAGTCTAAGAACTGAAGCTTTCTTT
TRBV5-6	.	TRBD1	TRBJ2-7	CASSLGGQGRLNF	TGTGCCAGCAGCTTGGGTGGACAGGGACGACTGAACTTC
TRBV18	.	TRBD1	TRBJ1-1	CASSPDRGTEAFF	TGTGCCAGCTCACCCGACAGGGGGACTGAAGCTTTCTTT
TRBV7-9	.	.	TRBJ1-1	CASSLLTSMNTEAFF	TGTGCCAGCAGCTTACTAACGAGCATGAACACTGAAGCTTTCTTT
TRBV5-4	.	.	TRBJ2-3	CASSLKIDGSADTQYF	TGTGCCAGCAGCTTGAAAATTGACGGGAGCGCAGATACGCAGTATTTT
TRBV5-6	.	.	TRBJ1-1	CASSLHRTANTEAFF	TGTGCCAGCAGCTTGCATCGAACAGCAAACACTGAAGCTTTCTTT
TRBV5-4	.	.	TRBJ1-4	CASSLSQGMTNEKLFF	TGTGCCAGCAGCTTGAGTCAGGGGATGACTAATGAAAAACTGTTTTTT
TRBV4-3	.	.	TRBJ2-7	CASSHPLASTYEQYF	TGCGCCAGCTCCCACCCCCTAGCGTCTACCTACGAGCAGTACTTC
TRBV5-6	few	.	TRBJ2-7	CASSHSYEQYF	TGTGCCAGCAGCCATTCCTACGAGCAGTACTTC
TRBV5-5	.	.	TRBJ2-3	CASSLGGGTDTQYF	TGTGCCAGCAGCTTGGGAGGAGGCACAGATACGCAGTATTTT
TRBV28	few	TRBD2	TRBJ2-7	CASSLQGLAGDSYEQYF	TGTGCCAGCAGTTTACAGGGACTAGCGGGCGACTCCTACGAGCAGTACTTC
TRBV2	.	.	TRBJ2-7	CASAPRDIALEQYF	TGTGCCAGCGCCCCTCGGGACATAGCCCTCGAGCAGTACTTC
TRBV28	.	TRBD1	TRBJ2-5	CASSAQQGIQETQYF	TGTGCCAGCAGTGCCCAACAGGGGATCCAGGAGACCCAGTACTTC
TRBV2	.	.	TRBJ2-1	CASRPTGWEQFF	TGTGCCAGCAGACCCACAGGGTGGGAGCAGTTCTTC
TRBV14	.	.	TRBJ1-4	CASSPKDSNEKLFF	TGTGCCAGCAGCCCAAAAGACAGTAATGAAAAACTGTTTTTT
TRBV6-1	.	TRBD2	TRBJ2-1	CASSSAGGHNEQFF	TGTGCCAGCAGTTCGGCGGGAGGGCACAATGAGCAGTTCTTC